Below, 28 T cell receptor beta chains from the same sample are listed, as sequenced in a study of PD-L1 blockade in urothelial cancer. Sequenced by immunoSEQ multiplex PCR; TCRdb stores in-frame clones only, minus some. Of about 88,000 clones listed, 90% are singletons. The source was PBMCs, collected around atezolizumab (anti-PD-L1) treatment. These receptors were collected from a man in his sixties with urothelial cancer.

A single count supports this clone. The rearrangement joins TRBV7-8 to TRBJ2-7; D perhaps matches TRBD2 (6 bases). The V end lost 1 base, the J end lost 3 bases, and 16 bases lay between the germline ends. CDR1 SGHVS and CDR2 FQNEAQ come from the germline V gene. The CDR3 loop spans 16 amino acids. Written as DNA, the CDR3 is TGTGCCAGCAGCTTAGTTCAGAGGAGGGGAATCTACGAGCAGTACTTC. The encoded protein is CASSLVQRRGIYEQYF.

This clone appeared a few times. This rearrangement joins TRBV4-1 to TRBJ1-1; weak D call: TRBD1 (5 bases). The CDR3 extends over 15 amino acids. Germline lookup yields CDR1 MGHRA and CDR2 YSYEKL. Trimming left V 3 bases short and J 5 bases short, with 16 bases between. CDR3 in DNA: TGCGCCAGCAGCCACCCCGGGGGGGGTAGGACTGAAGCTTTCTTT. Translation: CASSHPGGGRTEAFF.

The chain joins TRBV28 to TRBJ2-3, with 9 bases matching TRBD2. The CDR3 has 15 amino acids. Germline V gives CDR1 MDHEN, CDR2 SYDVKM. Unmatched junction bases numbered 10, after V lost 7 bases and J lost 5 bases. In DNA, the CDR3 is TGTGCCAGCACCCCCGGGACTAGCAGAAAAGATACGCAGTATTTT. Residues: CASTPGTSRKDTQYF.

The chain uses TRBV4-2 and TRBJ1-4; no clear D gene. Germline V lookup: CDR1 LGHNA, CDR2 YNFKEQ. V was cut by 0 bases and J by 8 bases, with 7 bases left in between. The CDR3 spans 13 residues. The CDR3 DNA reads as TGTGCCAGCAGCCAAGATCCGAGGGAAAAACTGTTTTTT. Protein sequence: CASSQDPREKLFF.

The V gene is TRBV9, the J gene TRBJ1-2; a possible D gene is TRBD1 (6 bases). Germline CDR1 and CDR2: SGDLS and YYNGEE. V lost 2 bases to trimming and J lost 2 bases, with 7 bases between them. The CDR3 loop spans 13 amino acids. The DNA of the CDR3 is TGTGCCAGCAGCGTCACAGGGAACTATGGCTACACCTTC. Translating it yields CASSVTGNYGYTF.

The chain carries TRBV4-1 and TRBJ2-7; 7 nucleotides agree with TRBD2. The V and J ends lost 9 bases and 3 bases, in that order; junction bases with no gene match: 8. Looked up from germline, CDR1 is MGHRA and CDR2 is YSYEKL. The CDR3 is made up of 13 amino acids. The DNA for the CDR3 is TGCGCCAGTGGCAAGACTAGCCACTACGAGCAGTACTTC. Protein: CASGKTSHYEQYF.

The V call is TRBV29-1, the J call TRBJ2-1; 7 bases map to TRBD1. The CDR3 is made up of 13 amino acids. The germline CDR1 and CDR2 sequences are SQVTM and ANQGSEA. Trimming cost V 4 bases and J 7 bases; bases outside gene matches: 7. The CDR3 protein is CSVAHRGRNEQFF. CDR3 coding DNA: TGCAGCGTTGCGCACAGGGGAAGGAATGAGCAGTTCTTC.

The chain joins TRBV2 to TRBJ2-1; 11 nucleotides match TRBD2. This CDR3 has 16 amino acids. V was pared by 2 bases and J by 6 bases, with 6 bases of the junction left unmatched. CDR1 is SNHLY, CDR2 FYNNEI, per germline. The CDR3 DNA follows: TGTGCCAGCAGTGAACTTAGCGGGGGGGCGCGCAATGAGCAGTTCTTC. As protein: CASSELSGGARNEQFF.

J is TRBJ2-3 and V is TRBV7-2; D not resolved. This CDR3 is 14 amino acids long. V gave up 3 bases and J gave up 4 bases, with 11 bases separating them. Germline assignment: CDR1 SGHTA and CDR2 FQGNSA. The CDR3 DNA sequence: TGTGCCAGCAGCTTTTACCCTAGAGCAGATACGCAGTATTTT. It specifies CASSFYPRADTQYF.

This chain connects TRBV18 to TRBJ1-2; D not resolved. V dropped 1 base and J dropped 3 bases, with 12 bases sitting between them. The CDR3 has 15 residues. Germline V gives CDR1 KGHSH, CDR2 LQKENI. In DNA, the CDR3 is TGTGCCAGCTCACCACTGGAGGGCACCGACTATGGCTACACCTTC. It is translated as CASSPLEGTDYGYTF.

The chain links TRBV5-5 to TRBJ2-7, with TRBD2 identical over 8 bases. Trimming removed 2 bases from V and 1 base from J; junction bases left unmatched: 5. The CDR3 consists of 15 residues. Germline values: CDR1 SGHKS, CDR2 YYEKEE (reference sequence). CDR3 in amino acids: CASSFGGVPSYEQYF. Here the CDR3 DNA reads TGTGCCAGCAGCTTCGGGGGGGTACCATCCTACGAGCAGTACTTC.

This rearrangement joins TRBV4-3 to TRBJ2-5, with TRBD2 matching 11 bases. The CDR3 sequence is 17 residues long. Germline V gene data show CDR1 as LGHNA and CDR2 as YSLEER. J was trimmed by 4 bases and V by 4 bases; bases with no gene match: 11. The CDR3 DNA is TGCGCCAGCAGCCGATCAACTAGCGGGGGCGCGGTAGAGACCCAGTACTTC. It is translated as CASSRSTSGGAVETQYF.

CDR3 sequence (DNA): TGCGCCAGCAGCCAAAACTCAGCGGGAAGCTCCTACAATGAGCAGTTCTTC. Its translation is CASSQNSAGSSYNEQFF. The chain combines TRBV4-1 with TRBJ2-1, with TRBD2 matching 7 bases. V lost 2 bases to trimming and J lost 0 bases; unmatched junction nucleotides: 7. Looked up from germline, CDR1 is MGHRA and CDR2 is YSYEKL. CDR3 size: 17 residues.

The V and J genes are TRBV30 and TRBJ1-5; a possible D gene is TRBD1 (5 bases). The germline V and J ends were trimmed by 3 bases and 0 bases, with 12 bases remaining between them. This CDR3 is built from 15 residues. Germline values: CDR1 GTSNPN, CDR2 SVGIG (reference sequence). The CDR3 region has the DNA TGTGCCTGGAGCCCCCCAGGGAATAGCAATCAGCCCCAGCATTTT. Its translation: CAWSPPGNSNQPQHF.

V is TRBV6-1 and J is TRBJ1-2; perhaps TRBD1 as D (5 bases). The CDR3 spans 13 residues. V lost 4 bases to trimming and J lost 8 bases, with 14 bases between them. Germline CDR1 MNHNS, CDR2 SASEGT. The CDR3 reads CASSADPGGGYTF. The CDR3 DNA reads TGTGCCAGCAGTGCAGACCCCGGGGGAGGCTACACCTTC.

The chain has TRBV18 and TRBJ1-6, with D perhaps matching TRBD1 (6 bases). Trimming took 2 bases from V and 9 from J, leaving 20 bases between them. The CDR3 has 17 amino acids. Per the germline V gene, CDR1 is KGHSH and CDR2 is LQKENI. CDR3 sequence (DNA): TGTGCCAGCTCACCATACCCTCCGACAGGTCGTAGTTCACCCCTCCACTTT. This codes for CASSPYPPTGRSSPLHF.

This clone was detected once. The rearrangement links TRBV10-1 to TRBJ2-1, with TRBD1 matching over 11 bases. Per the germline V gene, CDR1 is WNHNN and CDR2 is SYGVQD (reference sequence). The CDR3 consists of 15 residues. J was trimmed by 9 bases and V by 6 bases; bases with no gene match: 10. The CDR3 coding sequence is TGCGCCAGCAGCGCCGGGACAGGGGGAATCGGTGAGCAGTTCTTC. It yields the protein CASSAGTGGIGEQFF.

This clone was detected only once. V gene TRBV28 combines with J gene TRBJ2-7; 7 positions agree with TRBD1. The CDR3 has 14 amino acids. The germline V gene has CDR1 MDHEN and CDR2 SYDVKM. Trimming at V came to 2 bases and at J to 2 bases, leaving 3 bases not matched to a gene. The CDR3 sequence: CASSLRGQTYEQYF. The CDR3 coding sequence is TGTGCCAGCAGTTTACGGGGACAGACCTACGAGCAGTACTTC.

The V gene is TRBV4-3, the J gene TRBJ2-7, with D tentatively TRBD1 (5 bases). The length of the CDR3 is 16 residues. Germline-derived CDR1 and CDR2 are LGHNA and YSLEER. Trimming left V 0 bases short and J 4 bases short, with 16 bases between. The DNA of the CDR3 is TGCGCCAGCAGCCAAGATGAAACTCCCCCAGGGTACGAGCAGTACTTC. Translating gives CASSQDETPPGYEQYF.

This chain uses TRBV30 with TRBJ2-4; 7 nucleotides line up with TRBD1. The CDR3 covers 13 residues. The V segment lost 0 bases and the J segment 7 bases; nucleotides outside the gene matches: 3. From germline, CDR1 is GTSNPN and CDR2 SVGIG (reference sequence). The CDR3, as DNA: TGTGCCTGGAGTGTAGGGGGCGCGAACATTCAGTACTTC. Residues: CAWSVGGANIQYF.

The chain links TRBV30 to TRBJ1-2, with D tentatively TRBD1 (5 bases). Germline V gene sequence: CDR1 GTSNPN, CDR2 SVGIG (reference sequence). Trimming took 7 bases from V and 7 from J, leaving 16 bases between them. CDR3 length equals 12 residues. The CDR3 sequence: CASPGGEGGYTF. CDR3 DNA sequence: TGTGCCTCCCCGGGGGGAGAAGGTGGCTACACCTTC.

The chain is built from TRBV7-9 and TRBJ1-1; no reliable D call. The V end lost 3 bases, the J end lost 3 bases, and 8 bases lay between the germline ends. The CDR3 loop spans 13 amino acids. The germline gives CDR1 SEHNR, CDR2 FQNEAQ (reference sequence). The DNA of the CDR3 is TGTGCCAGCAGCTTCATACGGGACACTGAAGCTTTCTTT. Protein: CASSFIRDTEAFF. The complete variable domain, with remaining parts taken from reference TRBV7-9 and TRBJ1-1, reads DTGVSQNPRHKITKRGQNVTFRCDPISEHNRLYWYRQTLGQGPEFLTYFQNEAQLEKSRLLSDRFSAERPKGSFSTLEIQRTEQGDSAMYLCASSFIRDTEAFFGQGTRLTVV.

This chain connects TRBV18 to TRBJ2-7; 9 bases fit TRBD2. V lost 3 bases to trimming and J lost 3 bases; unmatched junction nucleotides: 3. Germline CDR1 KGHSH, CDR2 LQKENI. The length of the CDR3 is 14 residues. The CDR3 DNA follows: TGTGCCAGCTCACCGACTAGCGGACTCTACGAGCAGTACTTC. Residues: CASSPTSGLYEQYF.

The chain recombines TRBV28 with TRBJ2-7, with 11 nucleotides matching TRBD2. With V trimmed by 4 bases and J by 1 base, 6 bases remained unmatched. The V gene's germline CDR1 is MDHEN and CDR2 SYDVKM. The CDR3 spans 16 residues. This chain's CDR3 is CASSSAGTSGSYEQYF. Written as DNA, the CDR3 is TGTGCCAGCAGTTCGGCGGGGACTAGCGGTTCCTACGAGCAGTACTTC. Variable domain in full (rest from reference TRBV28 and TRBJ2-7): DVKVTQSSRYLVKRTGEKVFLECVQDMDHENMFWYRQDPGLGLRLIYFSYDVKMKEKGDIPEGYSVSREKKERFSLILESASTNQTSMYLCASSSAGTSGSYEQYFGPGTRLTVT.

The V call is TRBV5-8, the J call TRBJ1-1; 10 bases align to TRBD1. The CDR3 contains 15 residues. V shed 5 bases and J 1 base; nucleotides not matched to a gene: 5. Germline V gene data show CDR1 as SGHTS and CDR2 as YDEGEE. CDR3 bases: TGTGCCAGCAGATTCCGGACAGGGGGGAACACTGAAGCTTTCTTT. Residues: CASRFRTGGNTEAFF.

This chain links TRBV6-1 with TRBJ2-7; maybe TRBD2 (6 bases). Per the germline V gene, CDR1 is MNHNS and CDR2 is SASEGT. This CDR3 comprises 19 residues. V gave up 4 bases and J gave up 0 bases, with 25 bases separating them. CDR3 residues: CASSARRGGVAVSSYEQYF. Written as DNA, the CDR3 is TGTGCCAGCAGTGCCCGAAGGGGAGGAGTCGCGGTCAGCTCCTACGAGCAGTACTTC.

To note about this clone: The sample carries other DNA sequences with the same CDR3. V and J are TRBV18 and TRBJ2-2, with 9 bases lining up with TRBD1. The junction had 6 bases not matched to a gene; V was cut back by 3 bases and J by 4 bases. Germline CDR1 is KGHSH and CDR2 is LQKENI. The CDR3 consists of 16 residues. The CDR3 region has the DNA TGTGCCAGCTCACCCCCGGGACAGGGAGGCACCGGGGAGCTGTTTTTT. Its translation: CASSPPGQGGTGELFF. Full variable domain (remainder filled in from reference TRBV18 and TRBJ2-2): NAGVMQNPRHLVRRRGQEARLRCSPMKGHSHVYWYRQLPEEGLKFMVYLQKENIIDESGMPKERFSAEFPKEGPSILRIQQVVRGDSAAYFCASSPPGQGGTGELFFGEGSRLTVL.

This clone occurred a few times. The CDR3 region is CASTNGQGIGYTF. The CDR3 bases are TGTGCCAGCACCAACGGGCAGGGTATTGGCTACACCTTC. This rearrangement joins TRBV6-1 to TRBJ1-2, with D perhaps matching TRBD1 (5 bases). Trimming took off 7 bases at V and 7 bases at J, with 16 bases between the two ends. The germline gives CDR1 MNHNS, CDR2 SASEGT. The CDR3 sequence is 13 residues long.